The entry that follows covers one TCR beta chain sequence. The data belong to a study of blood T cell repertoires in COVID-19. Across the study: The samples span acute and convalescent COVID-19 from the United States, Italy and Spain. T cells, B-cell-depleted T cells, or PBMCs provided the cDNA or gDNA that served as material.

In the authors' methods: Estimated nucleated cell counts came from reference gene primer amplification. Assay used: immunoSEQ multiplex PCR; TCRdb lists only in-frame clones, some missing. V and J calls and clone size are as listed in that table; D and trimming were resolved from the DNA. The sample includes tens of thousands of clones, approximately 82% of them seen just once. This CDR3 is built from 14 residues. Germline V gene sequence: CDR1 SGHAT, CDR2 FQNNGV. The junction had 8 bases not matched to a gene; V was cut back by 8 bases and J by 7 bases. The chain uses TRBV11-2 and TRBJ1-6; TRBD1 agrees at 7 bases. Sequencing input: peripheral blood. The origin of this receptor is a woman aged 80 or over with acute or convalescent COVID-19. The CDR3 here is CASGSDRVNSPLHF. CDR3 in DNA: TGTGCCAGCGGATCCGACAGGGTAAATTCACCCCTCCACTTT.